These 24 T cell receptor beta chains were sequenced from one sample in a study of T-cell reconstitution after alpha-beta-depleted transplantation in children. Unique molecular identifiers were incorporated into the prepared TCRbeta library. MiXCR, run by TCRdb on the PCR reads, gives a single entry per CDR3 protein. The sample carries just under 550,000 distinct CDR3 sequences, around 16% recorded once. This sample comprised PBMCs from the stem cell graft donor, obtained from the stem cell graft. These receptors came from a human donor who donated a stem cell graft to a child with acute lymphoblastic leukemia.

This clonotype was counted between two and nine times. J is TRBJ2-7 and V is TRBV15; 8 bases line up with TRBD1. The CDR3 runs to 16 residues. V shed 5 bases, J shed 2 bases, and the junction held 11 bases outside the gene matches. Germline V gives CDR1 LNHNV, CDR2 YYDKDF (reference sequence). CDR3: CATSPRGTGLTYEQYF. The CDR3 coding sequence is TGTGCCACCAGCCCCCGAGGGACAGGTCTCACCTACGAGCAGTACTTC.

There are a few counts of this clonotype. The chain combines TRBV2 with TRBJ2-3, with a tentative D call TRBD2 (5 bases). Trimming left V 6 bases short and J 1 base short, with 17 bases between. The CDR3 spans 16 residues. Germline V gives CDR1 SNHLY, CDR2 FYNNEI. DNA of the CDR3: TGTGCCAGCAGCGAGCTAGCTACAGCCGGCACAGATACGCAGTATTTT. Residues: CASSELATAGTDTQYF.

The J gene is TRBJ2-5, the V gene TRBV7-9; D not resolved. CDR1 and CDR2 from the germline V gene are SEHNR and FQNEAQ (reference sequence). CDR3 length equals 12 residues. Trimming removed 5 bases from V and 3 bases from J, with 7 bases in between. This CDR3 reads CASSRAEETQYF. The CDR3 nucleotides read TGTGCCAGCAGCCGGGCCGAAGAGACCCAGTACTTC.

V is TRBV6-2 or TRBV6-3 and J is TRBJ2-1; 14 positions match TRBD2. The CDR3 covers 16 residues. The ends lost 8 bases at V and 2 bases at J; junction bases unmatched: 5. Germline CDR1 reads MNHEY; CDR2 reads SVGEGT. The CDR3 DNA follows: TGTGCCAGCGGGACTAGCGGGAGAAGAACCTACAATGAGCAGTTCTTC. It codes for CASGTSGRRTYNEQFF.

This clonotype was seen ten or more times. The V gene is TRBV20-1, the J gene TRBJ2-7; 12 bases line up with TRBD2. There are 13 residues in the CDR3. Germline V lookup: CDR1 DFQATT, CDR2 SNEGSKA (reference sequence). The CDR3 protein is CRATSGRIDEQYF. In nucleotides, the CDR3 is TGCAGGGCAACTAGCGGGAGGATCGACGAGCAGTACTTC.

This clonotype was seen a few times. J is TRBJ1-2 and V is TRBV11-3; no definite D call. The CDR3 runs to 16 residues. Germline CDR1 reads SGHNT; CDR2 reads YENEEA. V lost 0 bases, J lost 4 bases, and 15 bases lay in between. As DNA, the CDR3 is TGTGCCAGCAGCTTAGATGGAAAGGGCGGATTCTATGGCTACACCTTC. Amino acid sequence: CASSLDGKGGFYGYTF.

This clonotype was recorded a few times. The chain recombines TRBV5-1 with TRBJ2-7; 7 nucleotides agree with TRBD1. Germline assignment: CDR1 SGHRS and CDR2 YFSETQ. The V gene end was trimmed by 5 bases and the J gene end by 1 base; junction bases not matched to a gene: 12. The CDR3 length is 16 residues. CDR3 in amino acids: CASRAGRGSGSYEQYF. CDR3 nucleotides: TGCGCCAGCAGGGCCGGCAGGGGGTCGGGATCCTACGAGCAGTACTTC. Supplemented by reference TRBV5-1 and TRBJ2-7, the full variable domain reads KAGVTQTPRYLIKTRGQQVTLSCSPISGHRSVSWYQQTPGQGLQFLFEYFSETQRNKGNFPGRFSGRQFSNSRSEMNVSTLELGDSALYLCASRAGRGSGSYEQYFGPGTRLTVT.

This clonotype was seen a few times. V usage is TRBV13 and J usage is TRBJ2-2; D is undetermined. The CDR3 is 13 residues long. Trimming shortened V by 2 bases and J by 7 bases, and 8 bases separated the two germline ends. From germline, CDR1 is PRHDT and CDR2 FYEKMQ (reference sequence). The DNA of the CDR3 is TGTGCCAGCAGCTTAAAGGTCAGCGGGGAGCTGTTTTTT. This translates into CASSLKVSGELFF.

The chain employs TRBV14 and TRBJ2-4; D is undetermined. Germline assignment: CDR1 SGHDN and CDR2 FVKESK. This CDR3 has 14 amino acids. V gave up 4 bases and J gave up 0 bases, with 7 bases separating them. The DNA of the CDR3 is TGTGCCAGCAGCCCGGACCTAGCCAAAAACATTCAGTACTTC. Encoded protein: CASSPDLAKNIQYF. Together with reference TRBV14 and TRBJ2-4, the CDR3 gives the full variable domain: EAGVTQFPSHSVIEKGQTVTLRCDPISGHDNLYWYRRVMGKEIKFLLHFVKESKQDESGMPNNRFLAERTGGTYSTLKVQPAELEDSGVYFCASSPDLAKNIQYFGAGTRLSVL.

The chain combines TRBV7-9 with TRBJ2-2; tentatively, D is TRBD2 (5 bases). In germline, CDR1 is SEHNR, CDR2 FQNEAQ (reference sequence). This CDR3 spans 17 amino acids. V was pared by 11 bases and J by 5 bases, with 27 bases between. The CDR3 DNA reads as TGTGCCCCGGTGGGTTTCGCCGGTAGCGAACGGACCGGGGAGCTGTTTTTT. The encoded protein is CAPVGFAGSERTGELFF.

V gene TRBV19 combines with J gene TRBJ2-7, with D possibly matching TRBD2 (5 bases). Trimming left V 5 bases short and J 2 bases short, with 10 bases between. CDR1 is LNHDA, CDR2 SQIVND, per germline (reference sequence). CDR3 length: 13 residues. The CDR3 sequence: CASSLSVPYEQYF. For the CDR3, the DNA is TGTGCCAGTAGTCTTAGCGTTCCCTACGAGCAGTACTTC.

The chain has TRBV5-1 and TRBJ2-1, with 14 bases aligning to TRBD2. In germline, CDR1 is SGHRS, CDR2 YFSETQ. The V and J ends lost 4 bases and 8 bases, in that order; junction bases with no gene match: 8. This CDR3 comprises 16 residues. The CDR3: CASSLPGTSGRYEQFF. The CDR3 DNA follows: TGCGCCAGCAGCCTCCCGGGGACTAGCGGGAGATATGAGCAGTTCTTC.

The chain combines TRBV12-3 or TRBV12-4 with TRBJ1-2; tentatively, D is TRBD1 (5 bases). This CDR3 has 16 amino acids. The ends were cut back, 6 bases at V and 3 bases at J, with 20 bases in the middle. The CDR3 protein is CASSPWGVSADYGYTF. CDR3 DNA sequence: TGTGCCAGCAGCCCATGGGGGGTATCGGCGGACTATGGCTACACCTTC.

In this sample, this clonotype turned up a few times. CDR3 in DNA: TGTGCCAGCAGTGGGACGCACAGGGAGCAAGAGACCCAGTACTTC. Its protein product is CASSGTHREQETQYF. V usage is TRBV12-3 or TRBV12-4 and J usage is TRBJ2-5; possible D gene TRBD1, 6 bases. There are 15 residues in the CDR3. Trimming removed 5 bases at V and 2 bases at J, with 15 bases between.

Of note for this clonotype: An end of the junction does not agree with germline; a read error may underlie this. This rearrangement joins TRBV12-3 or TRBV12-4 to TRBJ1-6; TRBD1 is a possible D gene (5 bases). CDR3 size: 14 residues. The CDR3 spells CASTPDTSNSPLYF. The CDR3 region has the DNA TGTGCCAGCACCCCGGACACGTCTAATTCACCCCTCTACTTT.

This clonotype has only a few counts. The chain combines TRBV4-1 with TRBJ1-1; D uncertain. Germline CDR1 is MGHRA and CDR2 is YSYEKL. V shed 4 bases and J shed 4 bases, with 10 bases lying between them. CDR3 length equals 13 residues. CDR3 residues: CASSPLTPTEAFF. For the CDR3, the DNA is TGCGCCAGCAGCCCCCTTACTCCCACTGAAGCTTTCTTT.

This clonotype was counted a few times. The chain links TRBV7-9 to TRBJ1-2; 9 bases align to TRBD1. With 8 bases clipped from V and 6 bases from J, the junction kept 7 bases outside the gene matches. Germline loops: CDR1 SEHNR, CDR2 FQNEAQ (reference sequence). This CDR3 has 13 residues. The CDR3 loop is CASASWTGDGYTF. DNA of the CDR3: TGTGCCAGCGCCTCCTGGACAGGGGATGGCTACACCTTC.

In its sample, this clonotype was seen a few times. The gene calls are TRBV4-1 and TRBJ2-7, with 7 bases fitting TRBD1. Germline V CDR1 and CDR2: MGHRA, YSYEKL. This CDR3 spans 14 amino acids. Losses at the gene ends were 4 bases for V and 3 bases for J; bases not matched to a gene: 6. CDR3 loop: CASSPYDRDYEQYF. The CDR3 nucleotides read TGCGCCAGCAGCCCCTATGACAGGGACTACGAGCAGTACTTC.

The chain uses TRBV5-1 and TRBJ1-4, with D perhaps TRBD1 (5 bases). The V end was cut by 4 bases, the J end by 4 bases, with 17 bases between. Per germline, CDR1 SGHRS and CDR2 YFSETQ. The CDR3 length is 16 residues. The CDR3 loop reads CASSVTNRGVNEKLFF. In nucleotides, the CDR3 is TGCGCCAGCAGCGTAACCAATAGAGGGGTTAATGAAAAACTGTTTTTT.

This clonotype has more than one count but fewer than ten. The rearrangement uses TRBV12-3 or TRBV12-4 and TRBJ2-1, with a weak D call TRBD2 (6 bases). Deletions cut 8 bases from V and 9 bases from J, with 11 bases between. The CDR3 covers 11 residues. The CDR3 region has the DNA TGTGCCAGCGGGACTTTCATTGAGCAGTTCTTC. Its translation is CASGTFIEQFF.

The sample holds many counts of this clonotype. This sequence joins TRBV3-1 and TRBJ1-1; D remains unclear. CDR3 size: 11 residues. The ends were cut back, 5 bases at V and 0 bases at J, with 1 base in the middle. CDR1 and CDR2 from the germline V gene are LGHDT and YNNKEL (reference sequence). Here the CDR3 reads CASSMNTEAFF. Written as DNA, the CDR3 is TGTGCCAGCAGCATGAACACTGAAGCTTTCTTT. Using reference TRBV3-1 and TRBJ1-1 for the parts outside the CDR3, the full variable domain is DTAVSQTPKYLVTQMGNDKSIKCEQNLGHDTMYWYKQDSKKFLKIMFSYNNKELIINETVPNRFSPKSPDKAHLNLHINSLELGDSAVYFCASSMNTEAFFGQGTRLTVV.

This clonotype was counted between two and nine times. The DNA for the CDR3 is TGCGCCAGCAGCCGAGAGGGCCTGAGCTCCTACGAGCAGTACTTC. Its translation: CASSREGLSSYEQYF. The chain links TRBV4-1 to TRBJ2-7, with D maybe TRBD2 (5 bases). With 4 bases removed from V and 0 bases from J, the gap between germline ends came to 13 bases. Germline assignment: CDR1 MGHRA and CDR2 YSYEKL. This CDR3 region has 15 residues.

In its sample, this clonotype was seen a few times. The V gene is TRBV29-1, the J gene TRBJ2-1; 11 nucleotides match TRBD2. Germline loops: CDR1 SQVTM, CDR2 ANQGSEA. The CDR3 has 13 residues. V shed 7 bases, J shed 6 bases, and the junction held 5 bases outside the gene matches. The CDR3: CSGTSGRSNEQFF. The CDR3 coding sequence is TGCAGCGGCACTAGCGGGAGATCCAATGAGCAGTTCTTC.

The CDR3, as DNA: TGTGCCAGCATCCTAGCCGGGACAGCCGGCAATCAGCCCCAGCATTTT. Translation: CASILAGTAGNQPQHF. The chain couples TRBV28 to TRBJ1-5, with 7 bases lining up with TRBD1. The CDR3 runs to 16 residues. V was clipped by 7 bases and J by 2 bases; unmatched bases: 11. Germline-derived CDR1 and CDR2 are MDHEN and SYDVKM.